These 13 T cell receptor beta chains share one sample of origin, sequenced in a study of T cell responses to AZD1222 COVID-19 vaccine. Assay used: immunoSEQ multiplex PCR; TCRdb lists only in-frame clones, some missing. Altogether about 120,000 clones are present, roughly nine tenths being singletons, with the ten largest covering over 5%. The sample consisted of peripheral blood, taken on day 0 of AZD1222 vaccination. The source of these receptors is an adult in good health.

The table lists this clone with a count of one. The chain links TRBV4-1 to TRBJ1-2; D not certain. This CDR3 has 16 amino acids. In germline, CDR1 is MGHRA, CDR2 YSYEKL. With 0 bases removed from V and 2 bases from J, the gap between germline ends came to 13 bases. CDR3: CASSQEGAQGNYGYTF. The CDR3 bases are TGCGCCAGCAGCCAAGAAGGTGCACAAGGGAACTATGGCTACACCTTC.

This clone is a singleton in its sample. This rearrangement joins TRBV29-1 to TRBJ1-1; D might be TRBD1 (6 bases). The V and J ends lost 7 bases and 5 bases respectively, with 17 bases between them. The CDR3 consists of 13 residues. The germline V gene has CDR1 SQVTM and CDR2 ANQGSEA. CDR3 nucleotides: TGCAGCGCCATGGCCCGGGGGCGGACTGAAGCTTTCTTT. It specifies CSAMARGRTEAFF. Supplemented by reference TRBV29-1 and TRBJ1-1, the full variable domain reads SAVISQKPSRDICQRGTSLTIQCQVDSQVTMMFWYRQQPGQSLTLIATANQGSEATYESGFVIDKFPISRPNLTFSTLTVSNMSPEDSSIYLCSAMARGRTEAFFGQGTRLTVV.

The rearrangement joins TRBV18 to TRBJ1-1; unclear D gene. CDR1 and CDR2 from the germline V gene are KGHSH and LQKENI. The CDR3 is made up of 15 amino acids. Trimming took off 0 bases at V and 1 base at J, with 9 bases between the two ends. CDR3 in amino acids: CASSPPGIPNTEAFF. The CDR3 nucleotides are TGTGCCAGCTCACCACCGGGGATCCCGAACACTGAAGCTTTCTTT.

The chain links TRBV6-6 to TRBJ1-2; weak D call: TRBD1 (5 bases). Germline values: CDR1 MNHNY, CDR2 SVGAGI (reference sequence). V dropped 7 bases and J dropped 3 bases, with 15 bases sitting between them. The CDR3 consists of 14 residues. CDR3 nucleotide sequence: TGTGCCAGCACTCAAGACAGCGACCACTATGGCTACACCTTC. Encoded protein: CASTQDSDHYGYTF.

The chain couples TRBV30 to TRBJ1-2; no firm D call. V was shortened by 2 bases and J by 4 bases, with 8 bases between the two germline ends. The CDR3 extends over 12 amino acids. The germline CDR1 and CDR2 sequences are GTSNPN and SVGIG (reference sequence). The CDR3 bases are TGTGCCTGGAGTACTACGTCCTATGGCTACACCTTC. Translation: CAWSTTSYGYTF.

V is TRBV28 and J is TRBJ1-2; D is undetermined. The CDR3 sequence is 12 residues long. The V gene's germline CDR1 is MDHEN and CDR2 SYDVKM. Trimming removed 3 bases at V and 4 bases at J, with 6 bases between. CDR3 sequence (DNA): TGTGCCAGCAGTTTCTTACTCTATGGCTACACCTTC. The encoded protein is CASSFLLYGYTF.

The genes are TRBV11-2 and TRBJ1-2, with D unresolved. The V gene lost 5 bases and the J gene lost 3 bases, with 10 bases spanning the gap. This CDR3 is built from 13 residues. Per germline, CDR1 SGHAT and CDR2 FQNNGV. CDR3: CASSPELYYGYTF. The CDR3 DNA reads TGTGCCAGCAGCCCAGAACTCTACTATGGCTACACCTTC. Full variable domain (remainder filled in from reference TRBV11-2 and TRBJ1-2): EAGVAQSPRYKIIEKRQSVAFWCNPISGHATLYWYQQILGQGPKLLIQFQNNGVVDDSQLPKDRFSAERLKGVDSTLKIQPAKLEDSAVYLCASSPELYYGYTFGSGTRLTVV.

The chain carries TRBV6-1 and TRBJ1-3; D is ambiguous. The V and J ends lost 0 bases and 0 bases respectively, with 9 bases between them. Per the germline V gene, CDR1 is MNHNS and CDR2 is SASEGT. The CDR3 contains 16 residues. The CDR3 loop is CASSEAPTSSGNTIYF. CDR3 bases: TGTGCCAGCAGTGAAGCCCCGACAAGCTCTGGAAACACCATATATTTT.

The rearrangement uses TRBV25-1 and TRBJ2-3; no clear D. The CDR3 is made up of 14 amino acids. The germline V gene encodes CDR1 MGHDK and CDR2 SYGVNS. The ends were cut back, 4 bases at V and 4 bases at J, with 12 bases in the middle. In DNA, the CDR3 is TGTGCCAGCAGTGGGGCCAGATCGGCAGATACGCAGTATTTT. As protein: CASSGARSADTQYF.

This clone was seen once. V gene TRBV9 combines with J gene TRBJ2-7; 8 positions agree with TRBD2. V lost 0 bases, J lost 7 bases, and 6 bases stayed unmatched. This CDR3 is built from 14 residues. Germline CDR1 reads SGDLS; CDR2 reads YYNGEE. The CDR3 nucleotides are TGTGCCAGCAGCGTAGGAGGGACTAGATATGAGCAGTACTTC. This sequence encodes CASSVGGTRYEQYF.

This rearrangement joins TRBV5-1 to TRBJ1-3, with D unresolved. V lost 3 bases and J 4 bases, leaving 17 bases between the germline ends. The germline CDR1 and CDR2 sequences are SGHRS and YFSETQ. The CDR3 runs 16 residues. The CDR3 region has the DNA TGCGCCAGCAGCTCAGCCCTTTCGTCTGGGGGAAACACCATATATTTT. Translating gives CASSSALSSGGNTIYF.

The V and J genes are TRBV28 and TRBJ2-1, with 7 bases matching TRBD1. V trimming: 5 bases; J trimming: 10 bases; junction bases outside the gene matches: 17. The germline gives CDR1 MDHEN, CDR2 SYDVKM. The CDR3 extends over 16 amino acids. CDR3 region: CASSPRTGPWTPEQFF. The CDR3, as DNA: TGTGCCAGCAGTCCACGGACAGGCCCCTGGACCCCCGAGCAGTTCTTC.

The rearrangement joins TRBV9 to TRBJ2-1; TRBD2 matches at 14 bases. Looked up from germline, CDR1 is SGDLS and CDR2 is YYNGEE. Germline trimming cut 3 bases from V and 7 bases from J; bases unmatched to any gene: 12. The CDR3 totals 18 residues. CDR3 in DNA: TGTGCCAGCAGCGCGCTACCCGGGACTAGCGGGAGAGAAAATGAGCAGTTCTTC. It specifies CASSALPGTSGRENEQFF.